This is a list of T cell receptor beta chains from one sample in a study of CD4+ T cells in melanoma. Assay: immunoSEQ multiplex PCR; the TCRdb copy retains only in-frame clones and omits some. The sample yields approximately 9,500 clones, roughly 78% seen once. Sequencing was performed on cells from a culture (not recorded whether cultured in vitro). These receptor sequences come from a human donor with melanoma. CDR3s leave out the opening cysteine and the closing phenylalanine or tryptophan. A D gene is named only where the DNA matches it firmly.

TRBV5-1 TRBD2 ASSLAASGSYEQY
TRBV5-1 TRBD2 ASSSTSGYGGELF
TRBV12-3/TRBV12-4 . ASSLRRNTEAF
TRBV19 TRBD1 ASSIGQGARGTEAF
TRBV30 . AWSVRGLSEQY
TRBV30 TRBD1 AWSQQGANTIY
TRBV18 . ASSPLAPTGELF
TRBV27 TRBD2 ASSLTSGAPEQY
TRBV13 . ASSKRTDLNYGYT
TRBV4-2 . ASSQDPHGTEAF
TRBV18 TRBD2 ASSPTRGDTDTQY
TRBV29-1 . SVRGANEKLF
TRBV9 . ASSVGRAPYEQY
TRBV6-1 . ASSEWGAWTEAF
TRBV5-1 TRBD1 ASSLGTGVGTEAF
TRBV5-1 . ASSLEPMTPDTQY
TRBV7-3 . ASSLTNQVNTEAF
TRBV7-9 . ASGLGSQRTDTQY
TRBV4-1 . ASSLTWALNYEQY
TRBV7-9 . ASSFGRLEKLF
TRBV27 . AQGASGVADTQY
TRBV4-2 . ASSRANTGELF
TRBV7-9 . ASSRHSTNEKLF
TRBV7-3 . ASSPKGIGGIEEQF
TRBV28 TRBD1 ASSPDSTGQALFGYT
TRBV19 . ASILSDRISNQPQH
TRBV4-1 TRBD1 ASSPYSGTAEELETQY